This TCR beta chain came from a study of regulatory dendritic cells for organ transplantation. Sequencing used immunoSEQ multiplex PCR; TCRdb keeps in-frame clones, though not all of them. The table records 26,000 or so clones, roughly four fifths of them present only once. The CDR3 is 14 amino acids. With 4 bases removed from V and 0 bases from J, the gap between germline ends came to 11 bases. Germline-derived CDR1 and CDR2 are SGHNT and YYREEE (reference sequence). The receptor comes from a human donor in good health. This chain connects TRBV5-4 to TRBJ2-7; unclear D gene. Sequencing input: naive CD4+ T cells from blood. Subset indicated: CD45RA+ naive T cells. The CDR3 sequence: CASSPMTSSYEQYF. In nucleotides, the CDR3 is TGTGCCAGCAGCCCTATGACATCCTCCTACGAGCAGTACTTC.